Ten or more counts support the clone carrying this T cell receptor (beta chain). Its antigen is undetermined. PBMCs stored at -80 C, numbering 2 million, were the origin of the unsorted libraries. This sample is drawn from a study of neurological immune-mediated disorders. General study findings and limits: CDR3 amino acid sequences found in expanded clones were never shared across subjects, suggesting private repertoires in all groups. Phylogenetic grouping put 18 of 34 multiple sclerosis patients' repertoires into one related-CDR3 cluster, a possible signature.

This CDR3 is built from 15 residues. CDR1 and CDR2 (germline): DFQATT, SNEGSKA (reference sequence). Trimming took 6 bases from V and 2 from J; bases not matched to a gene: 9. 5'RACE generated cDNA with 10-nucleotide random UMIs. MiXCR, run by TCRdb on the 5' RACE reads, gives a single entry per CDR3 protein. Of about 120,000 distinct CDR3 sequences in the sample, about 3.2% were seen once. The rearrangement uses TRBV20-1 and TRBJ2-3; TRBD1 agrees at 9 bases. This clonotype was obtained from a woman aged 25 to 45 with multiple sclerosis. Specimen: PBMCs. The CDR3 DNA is TGCAGTGCCCGGGACAGGGTGATATCCACAGATACGCAGTATTTT. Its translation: CSARDRVISTDTQYF.